This T cell receptor beta chain comes out of a study of T-cell reconstitution after alpha-beta-depleted transplantation in children. This clonotype has more than one count but fewer than ten. What it binds is not known. One end of the junction does not line up with germline, which may come from a read error. The authors prepared the TCRbeta library with unique molecular identifiers. TCRdb redid the calling of the PCR reads with MiXCR, one entry per CDR3 protein. The sample has 130,000 to 150,000 distinct CDR3 sequences; more than 8% are singletons. Study-level findings and limits: Two months or so post-transplant, alpha-beta T cells reportedly derived from several hundred expanded graft clones.

Germline CDR1 reads MNHEY; CDR2 reads SMNVEV (reference sequence). The CDR3 sequence is 16 residues long. This chain joins TRBV27 and TRBJ2-2, with 9 bases fitting TRBD1. This TCR was sampled from a female patient between 2 and 15 years old who had a stem cell transplant for congenital amegakaryocytic thrombocytopenia, so the T cells may come from the graft donor. The material was PBMCs, mostly from graft donor cells, obtained 180 days after TCRalphabeta/CD19-depleted stem cell transplant. The CDR3 reads CANSFDRGMSTGELFF. The CDR3 DNA follows: TGTGCCAACAGTTTCGACAGGGGGATGAGCACCGGGGAGCTGTTTTTT.